Below, 31 T cell receptor beta chains from the same sample are listed, as sequenced in a study of T cells in Graves' hyperthyroidism and ophthalmopathy. Amplification targeted TCR beta CDR3 regions from RNA transcripts. TCR CDR3 regions were first amplified by RT-PCR with HTBI primers. TCRdb re-derived calls from the multiplex PCR reads in MiXCR, one entry per CDR3 protein. Found here are about 400,000 distinct CDR3 sequences, 15% of them singletons; the top ten hold around a third. Input material: blood. These receptors were taken from a woman aged 30 to 39 with Graves' hyperthyroidism.

Many counts were recorded for this clonotype. The chain recombines TRBV12-3 or TRBV12-4 with TRBJ1-5; possible D gene TRBD1, 6 bases. The V end lost 6 bases, the J end lost 4 bases, and 22 bases lay between the germline ends. The CDR3 spans 17 residues. The CDR3 nucleotides read TGTGCCAGCAGCCGATCAATGGGGGCCTTGGGGAATCAGCCCCAGCATTTT. Encoded protein: CASSRSMGALGNQPQHF.

This chain links TRBV7-2 with TRBJ2-7; 7 bases agree with TRBD1. Germline V gene sequence: CDR1 SGHTA, CDR2 FQGNSA. The CDR3 consists of 15 residues. With V trimmed by 1 base and J by 5 bases, 8 bases remained unmatched. The CDR3 region is CASSLEDREINEQYF. The DNA of the CDR3 is TGTGCCAGCAGCTTAGAAGACAGGGAGATCAACGAGCAGTACTTC.

The V gene is TRBV6-2 or TRBV6-3, the J gene TRBJ2-3; D is unclear. The CDR3 loop spans 13 amino acids. Trimming cost V 6 bases and J 2 bases, with 9 bases left between them. CDR1 and CDR2 (germline): MNHEY, SVGEGT. The chain's CDR3 is CASRPKLTDTQYF. The CDR3 DNA sequence: TGTGCCAGCAGACCCAAACTCACAGATACGCAGTATTTT.

Comment on this clonotype: With a much larger clone just one base away, this may be a read error. The chain couples TRBV30 to TRBJ2-7; the match to TRBD2 covers 7 bases. The CDR3 consists of 13 residues. CDR1 and CDR2 (germline): GTSNPN, SVGIG (reference sequence). V trimming: 5 bases; J trimming: 6 bases; junction bases outside the gene matches: 10. For the CDR3, the DNA is TGTGCCTGGTCCCCTAGCGGCGACTGCGAGCAGTACTTC. It is translated as CAWSPSGDCEQYF.

This clonotype appeared many times. The rearrangement joins TRBV20-1 to TRBJ1-5; a possible D gene is TRBD1 (5 bases). The CDR3 length is 13 residues. Germline CDR1 and CDR2: DFQATT and SNEGSKA (reference sequence). Deletions cut 5 bases from V and 2 bases from J, with 10 bases between. The DNA of the CDR3 is TGCAGTGCTGGGAGGGGCGGCAATCAGCCCCAGCATTTT. This gives the protein CSAGRGGNQPQHF.

This clonotype was counted at least ten times. The chain links TRBV28 to TRBJ1-4; D call uncertain. The germline V gene has CDR1 MDHEN and CDR2 SYDVKM. The CDR3 totals 17 residues. The V end was cut by 1 base, the J end by 6 bases, with 18 bases between. The CDR3 sequence is CASSLSQGQTPYEKLFF. For the CDR3, the DNA is TGTGCCAGCAGTTTATCCCAAGGGCAGACCCCCTATGAAAAACTGTTTTTT.

The genes are TRBV4-1 and TRBJ2-2, with a weak D call TRBD1 (5 bases). The V gene's germline CDR1 is MGHRA and CDR2 YSYEKL. The CDR3 is 15 amino acids. The V end was cut by 1 base, the J end by 2 bases, with 8 bases between. CDR3 sequence: CASSQAQVNTGELFF. The CDR3, as DNA: TGCGCCAGCAGCCAAGCACAGGTTAACACCGGGGAGCTGTTTTTT.

There are a few counts of this clonotype. This chain links TRBV19 with TRBJ1-1; D gene unclear. Germline V gene lookup returns CDR1 LNHDA and CDR2 SQIVND (reference sequence). Trimming pared 1 base from V and 4 bases from J, leaving 4 bases between. CDR3 length equals 12 residues. The CDR3 DNA is TGTGCCAGTAGTATAGGGACCACTGAAGCTTTCTTT. It translates to CASSIGTTEAFF.

J is TRBJ1-1 and V is TRBV20-1, with D possibly TRBD1 on 6 matching bases. The CDR3 extends over 13 amino acids. V lost 3 bases and J 3 bases, leaving 11 bases between the germline ends. Germline V gives CDR1 DFQATT, CDR2 SNEGSKA (reference sequence). The CDR3 protein is CSASQGSDTEAFF. In nucleotides, the CDR3 is TGCAGTGCTAGTCAGGGGTCGGACACTGAAGCTTTCTTT.

This clonotype was recorded a few times. The chain joins TRBV4-1 to TRBJ2-7; TRBD1 agrees at 7 bases. Germline trimming cut 7 bases from V and 3 bases from J; bases unmatched to any gene: 9. The CDR3 spans 14 residues. In germline, CDR1 is MGHRA, CDR2 YSYEKL. The DNA of the CDR3 is TGCGCCAGCAAGCAGGACAGGACCTTCTACGAGCAGTACTTC. It yields the protein CASKQDRTFYEQYF.

This clonotype has ten or more counts. The V gene is TRBV15, the J gene TRBJ2-3; 9 nucleotides line up with TRBD2. Germline CDR1 is LNHNV and CDR2 is YYDKDF (reference sequence). V was pared by 0 bases and J by 7 bases, with 5 bases of the junction left unmatched. The CDR3 contains 15 residues. Here the CDR3 DNA reads TGTGCCACCAGCAGAGATCCCCTAGCGGGGTATACGCAGTATTTT. Amino acids: CATSRDPLAGYTQYF.

The rearrangement links TRBV29-1 to TRBJ2-7; D is perhaps TRBD1 (6 bases). The germline V and J ends were trimmed by 6 bases and 5 bases, with 17 bases remaining between them. The CDR3 sequence is 13 residues long. Germline V gene data show CDR1 as SQVTM and CDR2 as ANQGSEA. The CDR3 region is CSVRTGKGDEQYF. For the CDR3, the DNA is TGCAGCGTGCGTACGGGAAAGGGGGACGAGCAGTACTTC.

This clonotype was counted a few times. The gene calls are TRBV2 and TRBJ2-5; 8 nucleotides agree with TRBD2. Germline-derived CDR1 and CDR2 are SNHLY and FYNNEI. The length of the CDR3 is 16 residues. Trimming took 6 bases from V and 5 from J; bases not matched to a gene: 14. CDR3 residues: CASRGTGTSFTETQYF. The CDR3 nucleotides read TGTGCCAGCAGGGGTACCGGGACTAGTTTTACGGAGACCCAGTACTTC.

This clonotype was seen repeatedly, ten times or more. The chain is built from TRBV18 and TRBJ2-5; 7 bases align to TRBD1. The V and J ends lost 0 bases and 2 bases, in that order; junction bases with no gene match: 6. The germline V gene has CDR1 KGHSH and CDR2 LQKENI. This CDR3 contains 16 residues. Here the CDR3 DNA reads TGTGCCAGCTCACCACCGATGGGACAGAGACAAGAGACCCAGTACTTC. Encoded protein: CASSPPMGQRQETQYF.

This clonotype was detected ten times or more. Here the CDR3 DNA reads TGCAGCGTTGTGGGCCCAGTTAATCTGGGCCAGTTCTTC. It encodes CSVVGPVNLGQFF. V gene TRBV29-1 combines with J gene TRBJ2-1; D is undetermined. The CDR3 is made up of 13 amino acids. V was trimmed by 4 bases and J by 13 bases, leaving 20 bases between them. CDR1 is SQVTM and CDR2 is ANQGSEA in the germline V gene.

This clonotype was counted ten times or more. V is TRBV6-1 and J is TRBJ1-3; D uncertain. The germline V gene has CDR1 MNHNS and CDR2 SASEGT. The CDR3 covers 17 residues. The germline V and J ends were trimmed by 6 bases and 0 bases, with 18 bases remaining between them. The CDR3 coding sequence is TGTGCCAGCAGCAAACCCCTCGTGGTAGACTCTGGAAACACCATATATTTT. Translated: CASSKPLVVDSGNTIYF.

The CDR3 nucleotides read TGTGCCACCAGTGATGTGGGAGATGGCTACACCTTC. It specifies CATSDVGDGYTF. V and J are TRBV24-1 and TRBJ1-2; the D is unclear. The V and J ends lost 3 bases and 6 bases respectively, with 7 bases between them. Germline-derived CDR1 and CDR2 are KGHDR and SFDVKD. CDR3 length equals 12 residues.

This clonotype was seen at least ten times. V and J are TRBV27 and TRBJ1-2; no clear D. Trimming took 0 bases from V and 5 from J, leaving 10 bases between them. Germline CDR1 and CDR2: MNHEY and SMNVEV (reference sequence). The CDR3 has 14 residues. In DNA, the CDR3 is TGTGCCAGCAGTTTATCGGGCAGGCGTTATGGCTACACCTTC. Amino acid sequence: CASSLSGRRYGYTF.

This clonotype was seen repeatedly, ten times or more. The chain links TRBV20-1 to TRBJ2-7; no clear D gene. This CDR3 region has 13 residues. Germline-derived CDR1 and CDR2 are DFQATT and SNEGSKA (reference sequence). Trimming pared 0 bases from V and 1 base from J, leaving 7 bases between. The CDR3 region is CSARDVRSYEQYF. The CDR3 DNA sequence: TGCAGTGCTAGAGACGTCAGGTCCTACGAGCAGTACTTC.

The V and J genes are TRBV10-1 and TRBJ1-2; 8 bases agree with TRBD1. Germline CDR1 WNHNN, CDR2 SYGVQD (reference sequence). This CDR3 region has 12 residues. V dropped 5 bases and J dropped 6; count of bases not matched to a gene: 2. The CDR3 nucleotides read TGCGCCAGCAGTCCAGGGGGCGATGGCTACACCTTC. The encoded protein is CASSPGGDGYTF.

The chain is built from TRBV11-2 and TRBJ2-2; 8 bases match TRBD1. With 6 bases clipped from V and 2 bases from J, the junction kept 5 bases outside the gene matches. The germline V gene encodes CDR1 SGHAT and CDR2 FQNNGV. The CDR3 totals 15 residues. For the CDR3, the DNA is TGTGCCAGCAGTCAGGGGGCTAAAAACACCGGGGAGCTGTTTTTT. It codes for CASSQGAKNTGELFF.

This clonotype was seen repeatedly, ten times or more. The chain has TRBV7-9 and TRBJ2-5; D is unclear. With 1 base removed from V and 5 bases from J, the gap between germline ends came to 14 bases. Germline V gene sequence: CDR1 SEHNR, CDR2 FQNEAQ (reference sequence). The CDR3 has 15 residues. The CDR3 loop reads CASSLDMATTETQYF. In nucleotides, the CDR3 is TGTGCCAGCAGCTTAGATATGGCGACCACGGAGACCCAGTACTTC.

There are many counts of this clonotype. This chain connects TRBV7-9 to TRBJ2-2; TRBD2 might be the D (6 bases). The length of the CDR3 is 15 residues. CDR1 and CDR2 (germline): SEHNR, FQNEAQ (reference sequence). V gave up 3 bases and J gave up 6 bases, with 14 bases separating them. The CDR3 sequence is CASSFPTSFAGELFF. The CDR3 DNA follows: TGTGCCAGCAGCTTCCCGACTAGTTTTGCCGGGGAGCTGTTTTTT.

This clonotype appeared many times. The gene calls are TRBV28 and TRBJ2-1; D ambiguous. V shed 2 bases and J shed 5 bases, with 16 bases lying between them. There are 16 residues in the CDR3. Germline V gene data show CDR1 as MDHEN and CDR2 as SYDVKM. In nucleotides, the CDR3 is TGTGCCAGCAGTTTAAGGTTCAGCAAACCAGACAATGAGCAGTTCTTC. This codes for CASSLRFSKPDNEQFF. The entire variable domain, with the rest obtained from reference TRBV28 and TRBJ2-1, is as follows: DVKVTQSSRYLVKRTGEKVFLECVQDMDHENMFWYRQDPGLGLRLIYFSYDVKMKEKGDIPEGYSVSREKKERFSLILESASTNQTSMYLCASSLRFSKPDNEQFFGPGTRLTVL.

The chain links TRBV7-9 to TRBJ1-3; D not certain. Germline V lookup: CDR1 SEHNR, CDR2 FQNEAQ (reference sequence). The CDR3 extends over 17 amino acids. V was clipped by 1 base and J by 0 bases, with 13 bases between them. CDR3 protein: CASSLGLSGSSGNTIYF. CDR3 nucleotides: TGTGCCAGCAGCTTAGGGCTGAGTGGGAGCTCTGGAAACACCATATATTTT.

The table lists this clonotype with many counts. The chain combines TRBV20-1 with TRBJ2-5; weak D call: TRBD1 (6 bases). The CDR3 is 14 amino acids. Germline V gene lookup returns CDR1 DFQATT and CDR2 SNEGSKA (reference sequence). V shed 0 bases and J shed 2 bases, with 10 bases lying between them. CDR3 sequence (DNA): TGCAGTGCTAGAGACAGGGGTCTACAAGAGACCCAGTACTTC. Its protein is CSARDRGLQETQYF.

This clonotype was recorded a few times. This chain links TRBV29-1 with TRBJ2-7; 7 nucleotides align to TRBD2. Trimming cost V 6 bases and J 4 bases; bases outside gene matches: 15. The CDR3 has 15 residues. CDR1 SQVTM and CDR2 ANQGSEA come from the germline V gene. CDR3 DNA: TGCAGCGTCGAATGGACTAGTCGGAGGACTTACGAGCAGTACTTC. Residues: CSVEWTSRRTYEQYF.

This clonotype has a count of ten or more. V is TRBV27 and J is TRBJ2-5, with TRBD2 matching 12 bases. Unmatched junction bases numbered 7, after V lost 5 bases and J lost 6 bases. The germline V gene encodes CDR1 MNHEY and CDR2 SMNVEV (reference sequence). This CDR3 contains 15 residues. The CDR3 spells CASSERLAGVQTQYF. The CDR3 DNA reads as TGTGCCAGCAGTGAGCGACTAGCGGGAGTTCAGACCCAGTACTTC.

The sample holds many counts of this clonotype. The chain recombines TRBV28 with TRBJ2-7; perhaps TRBD1 as D (7 bases). The CDR3 covers 15 residues. Germline lookup yields CDR1 MDHEN and CDR2 SYDVKM. V gave up 6 bases and J gave up 1 base, with 16 bases separating them. CDR3 amino acids: CASSRGTARSYEQYF. The CDR3, as DNA: TGTGCCAGCAGCCGCGGGACAGCCCGTTCCTACGAGCAGTACTTC.

This sequence joins TRBV20-1 and TRBJ2-7, with unresolved D. Trimming pared 6 bases from V and 6 bases from J, leaving 15 bases between. The germline V gene encodes CDR1 DFQATT and CDR2 SNEGSKA (reference sequence). This CDR3 comprises 12 residues. CDR3 sequence (DNA): TGCAGTGCCCTCCTACTCTCCAGCGAGCAGTACTTC. This gives the protein CSALLLSSEQYF.

This clonotype was observed many times. The chain uses TRBV28 and TRBJ1-5; TRBD1 matches 8 bases. The CDR3 contains 16 residues. Germline V gene sequence: CDR1 MDHEN, CDR2 SYDVKM. The ends lost 3 bases at V and 2 bases at J; junction bases unmatched: 6. DNA for the CDR3: TGTGCCAGCAGTTTCCCAGGGGGCACGGGCAATCAGCCCCAGCATTTT. Its protein is CASSFPGGTGNQPQHF.